This TCR beta chain was observed in a study of T cells in Graves' hyperthyroidism and ophthalmopathy. The CDR3 extends over 13 amino acids. Germline V gene data show CDR1 as SQVTM and CDR2 as ANQGSEA. The V gene lost 4 bases and the J gene lost 4 bases, with 11 bases spanning the gap. TCR beta CDR3 sequences were amplified from RNA transcripts. Researchers ran a first-round RT-PCR on the TCR CDR3 using the HTBI primer set. TCRdb reprocessed the multiplex PCR reads with MiXCR, giving one entry per CDR3 protein. The data hold 110,000 to 150,000 distinct CDR3 sequences, with around 21% observed a single time. The study left out patients who had uncontrolled infection, other autoimmune disease, pregnancy or lactation. The count of this clonotype is one.

This receptor was obtained from a woman aged 45-59 years with Graves' hyperthyroidism that later progressed to Graves' ophthalmopathy. The chain links TRBV29-1 to TRBJ2-1, with D possibly being TRBD2 (5 bases). Sequencing was performed on blood. CDR3 coding DNA: TGCAGCGTTGTCGGAGGATTTTACAATGAGCAGTTCTTC. It codes for CSVVGGFYNEQFF.